The entry below gives a single TCR beta chain sequence along with its context. The target antigen is unknown. This record comes from a study of blood T cell dynamics during melanoma immunotherapy. Libraries were prepared by immunoSEQ multiplex PCR; TCRdb keeps only in-frame clonotypes and omits some of them. The sample lists some 9,900 clones, just over 85% occurring once. Time point in this sample: pre-treatment baseline. Germline V gene lookup returns CDR1 SGHTA and CDR2 FQGNSA. The CDR3 spans 16 residues. V dropped 6 bases and J dropped 2; count of bases not matched to a gene: 5. Study results and caveats: The study could not tell melanoma-specific clones from general immune activation. Disease-control patients' PBMC repertoires became either more clonal or more diverse at W3.

This sequence originates from a human donor with melanoma. The V gene is TRBV7-2, the J gene TRBJ2-5; TRBD2 agrees at 14 bases. The source was blood, collected from a patient treated with checkpoint blockade. DNA for the CDR3: TGTGCCAGCAGACGGACTAGCGGGGGGATACAAGAGACCCAGTACTTC. Its translation: CASRRTSGGIQETQYF.